These T cell receptor beta chains were read from a single sample in a study of siplizumab effects on memory and regulatory T cells. TCRdb's copy holds only in-frame clones and misses some; the assay was immunoSEQ multiplex PCR. The repertoire includes around 86,000 clones, 85% to 95% of them detected once, and around 0.33% sits in the top ten. The specimen sequenced was non-Treg CD4+ T cells sorted from blood. These receptors all come from a human donor in good health. Each CDR3 is given with its conserved first and last residue. A D gene is named only where the DNA matches it firmly. The size of a clone is reported for some rows only, either as once, few or many, or as a class for expanded clones.

J,size,V,D,DNA,CDR3
TRBJ1-1,NA,TRBV5-4,NA,TGTGCCAGCAGCTTAGGGGACACGAACACTGAAGCTTTCTTT,CASSLGDTNTEAFF
TRBJ1-2,NA,TRBV6-5,NA,TGTGCCAGCCTCAACTCCGGGACGTCACATGGCTACACCTTC,CASLNSGTSHGYTF
TRBJ2-5,NA,TRBV7-3,TRBD1,TGTGCCAGCAGCTCCTTTGTGAGGGGGCTAAAAGAGACCCAGTACTTC,CASSSFVRGLKETQYF
TRBJ1-5,NA,TRBV30,NA,TGTGCCTGGAGTGTAGGCGGGTATAGCAATCAGCCCCAGCATTTT,CAWSVGGYSNQPQHF
TRBJ2-1,NA,TRBV7-2,NA,TGTGCCAGCAGCTTAATAGTTGGTGAGCAGTTCTTC,CASSLIVGEQFF
TRBJ2-5,NA,TRBV5-1,NA,TGCGCCAGCAGCTTGGCCCCTAATTCAGGGGAAGAGACCCAGTACTTC,CASSLAPNSGEETQYF
TRBJ1-1,NA,TRBV4-1,NA,TGCGCCAGCAGCTCCCCCAGGGCTCTGAACACTGAAGCTTTCTTT,CASSSPRALNTEAFF
TRBJ1-2,NA,TRBV9,NA,TGTGCCAGCAGTGTCTTGGGGGGGACAATCGGTGGCTACACCTTC,CASSVLGGTIGGYTF
TRBJ1-5,NA,TRBV11-3,NA,TGTGCCAGCAGTTTGGGGTTAAATCAGCCCCAGCATTTT,CASSLGLNQPQHF
TRBJ1-5,NA,TRBV15,NA,TGTGCCACCAGCAGAGATAGTACTAATCAGCCCCAGCATTTT,CATSRDSTNQPQHF
TRBJ2-3,NA,TRBV2,TRBD1,TGTGCCAGGACCTGGGACAGGGGGCGCACAGATACGCAGTATTTT,CARTWDRGRTDTQYF
TRBJ1-3,NA,TRBV7-2,NA,TGTGCCAGCAGCCGTGGGGGGGATTCTGGAAACACCATATATTTT,CASSRGGDSGNTIYF
TRBJ2-1,NA,TRBV11-2,TRBD2,TGTGCCAGCAGCCCGGGACTAGCGGGGTCAGGGGAGCAGTTCTTC,CASSPGLAGSGEQFF
TRBJ1-3,NA,TRBV9,NA,TGTGCCAGCAGCGTACAGGGTGGAAACACCATATATTTT,CASSVQGGNTIYF
TRBJ2-2,NA,TRBV6-5,NA,TGTGCCAGCAGTTACTTCGGCAGGACCGACACCGGGGAGCTGTTTTTT,CASSYFGRTDTGELFF
TRBJ2-1,NA,TRBV5-1,NA,TGCGCCAGCAGCTTGATTTCCCCTGAGCAGTTCTTC,CASSLISPEQFF
TRBJ2-5,NA,TRBV11-2,TRBD1,TGTGCCAGCAGCCGGACAGGGGCACAAGAGACCCAGTACTTC,CASSRTGAQETQYF
TRBJ2-1,NA,TRBV18,NA,TGTGCCAGCTCACCGAGCTCCTACAATGAGCAGTTCTTC,CASSPSSYNEQFF
TRBJ1-5,NA,TRBV6-1,NA,TGTGCCAGCAGTGAAGTGGGGCGAGCGGGGCAGCCCCAGCATTTT,CASSEVGRAGQPQHF
TRBJ1-2,few,TRBV6-1,NA,TGTGCCAGCAGTGAAGCGTGGGGAGACTATGGCTACACCTTC,CASSEAWGDYGYTF
TRBJ2-6,NA,TRBV6-5,NA,TGTGCCAGCAGTTACTCGGGGGGAGGTGGGGCCAACGTCCTGACTTTC,CASSYSGGGGANVLTF
TRBJ2-7,once,TRBV6-5,TRBD1,TGTGCCAGCAGTTACAGGACAGGGGACGAGCAGTACTTC,CASSYRTGDEQYF
TRBJ2-3,NA,TRBV11-2,NA,TGTGCCAGCAGCTTCGGCACAGATACGCAGTATTTT,CASSFGTDTQYF
TRBJ2-7,NA,TRBV11-2,NA,TGTGCCAGCAGCCGGGTAGCGGAGCCCTACGAGCAGTACTTC,CASSRVAEPYEQYF
TRBJ2-2,NA,TRBV6-1,TRBD1,TGTGCCAGCAGTGAAAACAGGGGAGTGGCCGGGGAGCTGTTTTTT,CASSENRGVAGELFF
TRBJ2-2,NA,TRBV7-2,NA,TGTGCCAGCAGCCCAGGGCCGGCCCGGGAGCTGTTTTTT,CASSPGPARELFF
TRBJ2-3,NA,TRBV18,TRBD1,TGTGCCAGCTCACCACAGGAAGGGGGCTTCGAAACAGATACGCAGTATTTT,CASSPQEGGFETDTQYF
TRBJ2-3,NA,TRBV7-2,TRBD2,TGTGCCAGCAGCCCAGGGACTAGCGGGAGGTCCACAGATACGCAGTATTTT,CASSPGTSGRSTDTQYF
TRBJ2-7,NA,TRBV27,TRBD1,TGTGCCAGCAGTTTAACACGACAGGGGAACTCCTACGAGCAGTACTTC,CASSLTRQGNSYEQYF
TRBJ2-1,NA,TRBV10-1,TRBD1,TGCGCCAGCAGTGAAGGACAGGGGCTTAATGAGCAGTTCTTC,CASSEGQGLNEQFF
TRBJ2-5,NA,TRBV18,NA,TGTGCCAGCTCAGGGGAGACCCAGTACTTC,CASSGETQYF
TRBJ2-3,NA,TRBV5-1,TRBD2,TGCGCCAGCAATCGGGGAGGGCCTAGCACAGATACGCAGTATTTT,CASNRGGPSTDTQYF
TRBJ1-1,NA,TRBV7-8,NA,TGTGCCAGCAGCTCCGAAAAGAGCACTGAAGCTTTCTTT,CASSSEKSTEAFF